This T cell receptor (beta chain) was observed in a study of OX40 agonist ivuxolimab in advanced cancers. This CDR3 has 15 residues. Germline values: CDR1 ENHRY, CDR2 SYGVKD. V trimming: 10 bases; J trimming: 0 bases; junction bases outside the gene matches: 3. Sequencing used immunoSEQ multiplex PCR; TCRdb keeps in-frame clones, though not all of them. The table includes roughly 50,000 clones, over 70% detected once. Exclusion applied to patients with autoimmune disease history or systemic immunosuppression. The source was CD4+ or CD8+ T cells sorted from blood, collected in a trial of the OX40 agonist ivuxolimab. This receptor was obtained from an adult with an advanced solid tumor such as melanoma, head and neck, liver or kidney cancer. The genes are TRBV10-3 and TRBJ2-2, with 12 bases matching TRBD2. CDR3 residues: CATRTSGANTGELFF. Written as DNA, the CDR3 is TGTGCCACCCGGACTAGCGGGGCGAACACCGGGGAGCTGTTTTTT.